A single sample gave rise to the 6 T cell receptor beta chains below, sequenced in a study of radiotherapy plus CTLA-4 blockade in lung cancer (dated by TCRdb to 2017 to 2018). Library preparation employed the immunoSEQ multiplex PCR assay. Held by TCRdb, this immuneACCESS table contains in-frame sequences only and omits some clones. Under half of the omission traces to an unresolved V gene where checked; the cause of the rest is unknown. The sample yields 85,000 to 90,000 clones; approximately 86% were counted once. Approximately 15% of the sample lies in the top ten. The starting material was peripheral blood, obtained from a patient treated with radiotherapy plus ipilimumab. These receptors all stem from a human donor with non-small cell lung cancer that progressed on radiotherapy plus ipilimumab.

The chain uses TRBV6-5 and TRBJ2-2; TRBD1 is a possible D gene (7 bases). V lost 8 bases to trimming and J lost 6 bases, with 16 bases between them. This CDR3 contains 14 residues. The germline V gene has CDR1 MNHEY and CDR2 SVGAGI. In DNA, the CDR3 is TGTGCCAGCTGGGGGGCAGGGGGACCCGGGGAGCTGTTTTTT. This sequence encodes CASWGAGGPGELFF.

This clone was seen a few times. The chain recombines TRBV19 with TRBJ2-7; D may be TRBD2 (6 bases). Germline CDR1 LNHDA, CDR2 SQIVND (reference sequence). V lost 9 bases and J 3 bases, leaving 21 bases between the germline ends. The CDR3 is 15 residues long. CDR3 residues: CASSSGGTAIYEQYF. As DNA, the CDR3 is TGTGCCAGCTCATCAGGCGGGACCGCAATCTACGAGCAGTACTTC. Filled out from reference TRBV19 and TRBJ2-7, the complete variable domain reads DGGITQSPKYLFRKEGQNVTLSCEQNLNHDAMYWYRQDPGQGLRLIYYSQIVNDFQKGDIAEGYSVSREKKESFPLTVTSAQKNPTAFYLCASSSGGTAIYEQYFGPGTRLTVT.

This sequence joins TRBV18 and TRBJ1-2, with D hard to call. The CDR3 runs to 12 residues. Trimming took off 3 bases at V and 8 bases at J, with 10 bases between the two ends. Germline V gives CDR1 KGHSH, CDR2 LQKENI. Here the CDR3 reads CASSPNREGYTF. CDR3 coding DNA: TGTGCCAGCTCACCGAATCGGGAAGGCTACACCTTC.

To note about this clone: The CDR3 does not end in the conserved phenylalanine or tryptophan, so this is likely a read error. The limits of the CDR3 on the DNA are not certain, so only TCRdb's listed CDR3 is given. The chain carries TRBV2 and TRBJ2-7. The CDR3 sequence runs 8 residues, both termini included. Germline V gene lookup returns CDR1 SNHLY and CDR2 FYNNEI. This CDR3 reads CASSEGGP.

V is TRBV7-9 and J is TRBJ2-1; no clear D gene. The CDR3 extends over 12 amino acids. Germline values: CDR1 SEHNR, CDR2 FQNEAQ (reference sequence). V lost 3 bases and J lost 8, with 8 bases in between. The CDR3 DNA reads TGTGCCAGCAGCTTGGGCAGCTATGAGCAGTTCTTC. Amino acids: CASSLGSYEQFF.

The chain joins TRBV19 to TRBJ1-2, with no clear D. Germline CDR1 and CDR2: LNHDA and SQIVND (reference sequence). The CDR3 is 13 amino acids. V dropped 5 bases and J dropped 8 bases, with 15 bases sitting between them. DNA for the CDR3: TGTGCCAGTAGTCGCCAGGAGCTGGGAGGCTACACCTTC. Protein sequence: CASSRQELGGYTF.